This TCR beta chain was profiled in a study of CD8 T cells in Susac syndrome. While CD8+ and CD4+ T cells were isolated negatively, TEMRA cells were enriched by FACS. Roughly 0.45 to 1 ug RNA was reverse transcribed with random hexamers. TCRdb passed the immunoSEQ multiplex PCR reads through MiXCR, listing each CDR3 protein once. Altogether about 80,000 distinct CDR3 sequences are present, 90% to 95% being singletons, with the ten largest covering approximately 1%. This CDR3 region has 16 residues. CDR1 SGDLS and CDR2 YYNGEE come from the germline V gene. V was cut by 0 bases and J by 5 bases, with 14 bases left in between.

This sequence originates from a human donor with Susac syndrome. The sample was CD8+ T cells from PBMCs. The V gene is TRBV9, the J gene TRBJ2-2; perhaps TRBD2 as D (6 bases). DNA of the CDR3: TGTGCCAGCAGCGTAGCTTCGTGGACTATAACCGGGGAGCTGTTTTTT. Protein sequence: CASSVASWTITGELFF.